Listed here is a single T cell receptor beta chain. This clonotype was detected only a few times. Its cognate antigen has yet to be identified. No much larger clone is present one base from it, and per-base qualities are unavailable. Instrument used: Illumina HiSeq 1500. TCRdb trimmed the raw reads at Q25, called clones with MiXCR and kept productive beta chains. Identical CDR3 proteins give one entry, which carries the most common genes and DNA. The sample profile shows 55,000 to 85,000 distinct CDR3 sequences; around 20% of them were found once. The top ten clonotypes cover roughly two thirds of the sample. Clipping removes 6 bases from V and 0 bases from J, with 5 as the unmatched junction base count. The CDR3 goes from the cysteine to the phenylalanine over 17 residues. Only the CDR3 DNA is retained, 51 bases long and in frame from the first base. CDR1 and CDR2, looked up from the germline V gene, are SNHLY and FYNNEI.

The data were obtained in a study of T cell repertoires in cytomegalovirus infection (dated by TCRdb to the late 2010s). Concerning the study at large: The peptide stimulations were aimed at well-studied HLA-B-restricted epitopes as well as recently identified HLA-C-restricted CMV epitopes, whose presentation resists viral immunomodulation. The HLA type of each donor mattered for the analysis, because public TCR beta signatures pointed to carriage of CMV infection along with the matching HLA type. Here is what the overall study found, with its caveats: The ex vivo response was dominated by HLA-C-restricted CMV-specific TCR beta clonotypes, and the single most frequent clonotype in two of eight donors was supplied by these HLA-C-restricted clonotypes. Cumulative frequency of public TCR beta family members discriminated carriers of CMV infection plus the relevant HLA type in this cohort and an independent 352-donor cohort.

The intended sense of this specimen's treatment or condition label: in vitro stimulation with specific CMV peptide epitopes to enrich CMV-specific T cells. Recombination linked TRBV2 to TRBJ2-3; the junction holds 14 bases that match TRBD2. Here the sequenced sample was CD8+ T cells from cultured PBMCs, taken from culture after CMV antigen stimulation. This receptor was taken from a human donor in good health (CMV status not recorded). Some clones in this sample may be carry-over from other donors' samples. The nucleotide sequence is given as TGTGCCAGCAGGGGACTAGCGGGGGCTTCTAGCACAGATACGCAGTATTTT. Protein translation: CASRGLAGASSTDTQYF.